Listed here are 29 T cell receptor beta chains from one sample, sequenced in a study of T cell repertoires in cytomegalovirus infection. In TCRdb, the reads were re-called with MiXCR into one record per CDR3 protein. The sample comprises fewer than 300,000 distinct CDR3 sequences, more than 20% of which are singletons, and approximately 14% rests with the top ten. What was sequenced was PBMCs. The receptor set was obtained from a human donor in good health (CMV status not recorded). Some clones in this sample may be carry-over from other donors' samples.

V and J are TRBV7-8 and TRBJ2-7; TRBD1 matches at 7 bases. CDR3 length equals 14 residues. V shed 3 bases, J shed 3 bases, and the junction held 5 bases outside the gene matches. The germline gives CDR1 SGHVS, CDR2 FQNEAQ. The CDR3 bases are TGTGCCAGCAGCTTCCGGGACAGTGACTACGAGCAGTACTTC. This translates into CASSFRDSDYEQYF. Complete variable domain (other parts from reference TRBV7-8 and TRBJ2-7): GAGVSQSPRYKVAKRGQDVALRCDPISGHVSLFWYQQALGQGPEFLTYFQNEAQLDKSGLPSDRFFAERPEGSVSTLKIQRTQQEDSAVYLCASSFRDSDYEQYFGPGTRLTVT.

V is TRBV7-2 and J is TRBJ1-6; D call uncertain. Trimming took off 3 bases at V and 6 bases at J, with 9 bases between the two ends. The CDR3 is made up of 14 amino acids. CDR1 and CDR2 from the germline V gene are SGHTA and FQGNSA. CDR3 amino acids: CASSLNSFNSPLHF. CDR3 nucleotides: TGTGCCAGCAGCTTGAACAGTTTTAATTCACCCCTCCACTTT.

The genes are TRBV27 and TRBJ1-1; a possible D gene is TRBD1 (5 bases). The length of the CDR3 is 13 residues. Looked up from germline, CDR1 is MNHEY and CDR2 is SMNVEV (reference sequence). Deletions cut 5 bases from V and 7 bases from J, with 14 bases between. The CDR3 nucleotides read TGTGCCAGCAGTGGGCAGGGTAGGAATGAAGCTTTCTTT. Protein: CASSGQGRNEAFF.

CDR3 sequence (DNA): TGTGCCAGCAGTACCACGGGGGGAAGTAATGAAAAACTGTTTTTT. The encoded protein is CASSTTGGSNEKLFF. This chain connects TRBV28 to TRBJ1-4; D possibly corresponds to TRBD1 (5 bases). Trimming cost V 5 bases and J 4 bases, with 14 bases left between them. From germline, CDR1 is MDHEN and CDR2 SYDVKM. The CDR3 consists of 15 residues.

The V gene is TRBV7-9, the J gene TRBJ2-2, with unresolved D. V was clipped by 6 bases and J by 7 bases, with 9 bases between them. This CDR3 has 12 amino acids. Germline V gives CDR1 SEHNR, CDR2 FQNEAQ (reference sequence). The CDR3 DNA is TGTGCCAGCAGACTGCACTTCGGGGAGCTGTTTTTT. The encoded protein is CASRLHFGELFF.

This clonotype occurred many times. The rearrangement uses TRBV7-2 and TRBJ2-2; 9 bases fit TRBD1. Germline V gene sequence: CDR1 SGHTA, CDR2 FQGNSA. The CDR3 sequence is 15 residues long. Trimming at V came to 5 bases and at J to 4 bases, leaving 5 bases not matched to a gene. Written as DNA, the CDR3 is TGTGCCAGCAGCCTACAGGGGGCGGTCACCGGGGAGCTGTTTTTT. Residues: CASSLQGAVTGELFF. Looking up the rest from reference TRBV7-2 and TRBJ2-2 gives the full variable domain: GAGVSQSPSNKVTEKGKDVELRCDPISGHTALYWYRQSLGQGLEFLIYFQGNSAPDKSGLPSDRFSAERTGGSVSTLTIQRTQQEDSAVYLCASSLQGAVTGELFFGEGSRLTVL.

The chain joins TRBV20-1 to TRBJ1-4; D may be TRBD1 (5 bases). The CDR3 covers 15 residues. Trimming left V 5 bases short and J 6 bases short, with 19 bases between. CDR1 DFQATT and CDR2 SNEGSKA come from the germline V gene (reference sequence). Written as DNA, the CDR3 is TGCAGTGCTGGAGGGATGGGGGGGTGGGATGAAAAACTGTTTTTT. Protein sequence: CSAGGMGGWDEKLFF.

The J gene is TRBJ2-3, the V gene TRBV7-2; 8 bases fit TRBD1. Germline CDR1 and CDR2: SGHTA and FQGNSA. This CDR3 contains 15 residues. V was pared by 5 bases and J by 4 bases, with 8 bases of the junction left unmatched. The CDR3 nucleotides are TGTGCCAGCAGCACAGGACAGGGTCACGCAGATACGCAGTATTTT. It translates to CASSTGQGHADTQYF.

The chain joins TRBV19 to TRBJ2-1; 13 positions match TRBD2. Germline V gene lookup returns CDR1 LNHDA and CDR2 SQIVND (reference sequence). The CDR3 has 22 amino acids. V shed 1 base and J 4 bases; nucleotides not matched to a gene: 19. The CDR3 here is CASSIVSRTSGRVQRLYNEQFF. The CDR3 nucleotides are TGTGCCAGTAGTATAGTCTCCAGGACTAGCGGGAGAGTACAGCGCCTGTACAATGAGCAGTTCTTC.

This clonotype was counted many times. CDR3 sequence: CASSFSQGENIQYF. The CDR3 DNA reads TGTGCCAGCAGCTTTTCACAGGGCGAGAACATTCAGTACTTC. The chain is built from TRBV7-2 and TRBJ2-4; TRBD1 might be the D (6 bases). The CDR3 loop spans 14 amino acids. Trimming cost V 3 bases and J 7 bases, with 13 bases left between them. Germline V CDR1 and CDR2: SGHTA, FQGNSA.

This clonotype has a count of ten or more. This sequence joins TRBV7-8 and TRBJ2-2, with no clear D. Per the germline V gene, CDR1 is SGHVS and CDR2 is FQNEAQ. The ends were cut back, 5 bases at V and 0 bases at J, with 13 bases in the middle. This CDR3 is 16 amino acids long. CDR3 amino acids: CASSPSGLSNTGELFF. CDR3 coding DNA: TGTGCCAGCAGCCCGTCGGGCCTATCGAACACCGGGGAGCTGTTTTTT.

This clonotype was counted between two and nine times. The chain carries TRBV7-2 and TRBJ2-4; weak D call: TRBD2 (5 bases). CDR1 is SGHTA, CDR2 FQGNSA, per germline. The CDR3 has 13 residues. V lost 5 bases and J lost 5, with 10 bases in between. The CDR3 sequence: CASSRGLQNIQYF. For the CDR3, the DNA is TGTGCCAGCAGCCGCGGACTTCAAAACATTCAGTACTTC.

The J gene is TRBJ2-1, the V gene TRBV5-6; 8 bases map to TRBD2. The germline V gene has CDR1 SGHDT and CDR2 YYEEEE. Losses at the gene ends were 2 bases for V and 4 bases for J; bases not matched to a gene: 5. The CDR3 runs to 15 residues. The CDR3 nucleotides are TGTGCCAGCAGCTTTCCGGGACTAGTTTACAATGAGCAGTTCTTC. Translating gives CASSFPGLVYNEQFF.

V is TRBV6-5 and J is TRBJ2-7; TRBD2 might be the D (5 bases). The CDR3 is 13 amino acids. Germline V gives CDR1 MNHEY, CDR2 SVGAGI. Trimming took off 0 bases at V and 6 bases at J, with 9 bases between the two ends. This CDR3 reads CASSYSTGVEQYF. CDR3 DNA sequence: TGTGCCAGCAGTTACTCGACCGGGGTCGAGCAGTACTTC.

The rearrangement links TRBV20-1 to TRBJ1-5; D possibly corresponds to TRBD1 (6 bases). Trimming pared 4 bases from V and 0 bases from J, leaving 16 bases between. This CDR3 has 16 amino acids. Germline V lookup: CDR1 DFQATT, CDR2 SNEGSKA (reference sequence). CDR3 nucleotide sequence: TGCAGTGCTATTTGGGCAGGGGAAAATAGCAATCAGCCCCAGCATTTT. It translates to CSAIWAGENSNQPQHF.

This clonotype was seen ten or more times. The CDR3 reads CASSGTSGDSYEQYF. In DNA, the CDR3 is TGTGCCAGCAGTGGGACTAGCGGAGACTCCTACGAGCAGTACTTC. The rearrangement links TRBV28 to TRBJ2-7, with 11 bases that match TRBD2. The V gene's germline CDR1 is MDHEN and CDR2 SYDVKM. J lost 0 bases, V lost 5 bases, and 3 bases had no gene match. This CDR3 comprises 15 residues.

This clonotype was recorded at least ten times. This chain joins TRBV15 and TRBJ2-7; tentatively, D is TRBD1 or TRBD2 (5 bases each). V was pared by 0 bases and J by 1 base, with 10 bases between. The CDR3 totals 15 residues. Germline CDR1 is LNHNV and CDR2 is YYDKDF (reference sequence). The DNA for the CDR3 is TGTGCCACCAGCAGAGATTTGGGGGTTTCCTACGAGCAGTACTTC. Translation: CATSRDLGVSYEQYF.

The CDR3 bases are TGCGCCAGCAGCCAGATGTGGGGGGGGCAGGGCTACGAGCAGTACTTC. This sequence encodes CASSQMWGGQGYEQYF. V gene TRBV4-3 combines with J gene TRBJ2-7; tentatively, D is TRBD2 (7 bases). Germline values: CDR1 LGHNA, CDR2 YSLEER. This CDR3 spans 16 amino acids. The V gene lost 3 bases and the J gene lost 3 bases, with 18 bases spanning the gap.

The rearrangement joins TRBV6-8 to TRBJ2-7, with no clear D. Trimming took off 6 bases at V and 3 bases at J, with 15 bases between the two ends. The CDR3 has 14 amino acids. Germline-derived CDR1 and CDR2 are MNHGY and SAAAGT. For the CDR3, the DNA is TGTGCCAGCAGCCGTCCGGCACGGATCTACGAGCAGTACTTC. Its protein is CASSRPARIYEQYF.

V and J are TRBV7-2 and TRBJ2-1; no clear D. V was shortened by 1 base and J by 0 bases, with 10 bases between the two germline ends. The CDR3 is made up of 16 amino acids. Germline lookup yields CDR1 SGHTA and CDR2 FQGNSA. CDR3 sequence (DNA): TGTGCCAGCAGCTTAGGGGCTTTCAGCTCCTACAATGAGCAGTTCTTC. It yields the protein CASSLGAFSSYNEQFF. Full variable domain (outside the CDR3, taken from reference TRBV7-2 and TRBJ2-1): GAGVSQSPSNKVTEKGKDVELRCDPISGHTALYWYRQSLGQGLEFLIYFQGNSAPDKSGLPSDRFSAERTGGSVSTLTIQRTQQEDSAVYLCASSLGAFSSYNEQFFGPGTRLTVL.

This clonotype was seen at least ten times. This rearrangement joins TRBV7-6 to TRBJ1-5; D is unresolved. V shed 1 base and J shed 5 bases, with 6 bases lying between them. This CDR3 comprises 13 residues. In germline, CDR1 is SGHVS, CDR2 FNYEAQ. The CDR3 region has the DNA TGTGCCAGCAGCTTAGGGTCGGATCAGCCCCAGCATTTT. It is translated as CASSLGSDQPQHF.

This clonotype has just a few counts. This sequence joins TRBV29-1 and TRBJ1-2, with TRBD1 as a possible D gene (6 bases). Trimming left V 6 bases short and J 6 bases short, with 14 bases between. This CDR3 spans 12 amino acids. Germline V gene sequence: CDR1 SQVTM, CDR2 ANQGSEA. The CDR3 sequence is CSVDWSGDGYTF. As DNA, the CDR3 is TGCAGCGTCGATTGGTCAGGGGATGGCTACACCTTC.

The V gene is TRBV7-2, the J gene TRBJ2-7, with D unclear. Trimming pared 2 bases from V and 7 bases from J, leaving 12 bases between. Per the germline V gene, CDR1 is SGHTA and CDR2 is FQGNSA. The CDR3 covers 13 residues. The CDR3 reads CASSLRLLGEQYF. CDR3 nucleotides: TGTGCCAGCAGCTTAAGGTTACTGGGGGAGCAGTACTTC.

The rearrangement links TRBV28 to TRBJ1-1; possible D gene TRBD1, 5 bases. Trimming shortened V by 5 bases and J by 5 bases, and 18 bases separated the two germline ends. Germline V lookup: CDR1 MDHEN, CDR2 SYDVKM. The CDR3 loop spans 15 amino acids. The CDR3 DNA reads TGTGCCAGCAGTCCCGCGCAGGGAGCGGGAACTGAAGCTTTCTTT. Protein product: CASSPAQGAGTEAFF.

This clonotype showed up just a few times. The gene calls are TRBV12-3 or TRBV12-4 and TRBJ2-1; either TRBD1 or TRBD2 may supply D (5 bases each). The CDR3 totals 15 residues. V was cut by 8 bases and J by 3 bases, with 17 bases left in between. The CDR3 reads CASLSPGRVYNEQFF. The CDR3 DNA reads as TGTGCCAGCCTTTCCCCGGGACGAGTCTACAATGAGCAGTTCTTC.

This chain links TRBV7-4 with TRBJ1-1; D gene ambiguous. This CDR3 has 11 amino acids. CDR1 is SGHVT, CDR2 SQSDAQ, per germline. Deletions cut 7 bases from V and 2 bases from J, with 5 bases between. Written as DNA, the CDR3 is TGTGCCAGCACCATAAACACTGAAGCTTTCTTT. Translation: CASTINTEAFF.

This clonotype was counted a few times. This sequence joins TRBV6-5 and TRBJ2-3, with 10 bases lining up with TRBD2. V trimming: 4 bases; J trimming: 2 bases; junction bases outside the gene matches: 3. This CDR3 has 15 residues. Germline-derived CDR1 and CDR2 are MNHEY and SVGAGI. The CDR3 bases are TGTGCCAGCAGTTGGACTAGCGGCTTCACAGATACGCAGTATTTT. It translates to CASSWTSGFTDTQYF.

The chain is built from TRBV6-2 or TRBV6-3 and TRBJ2-7; TRBD1 or TRBD2 may be the D gene (5 bases each). Trimming took 4 bases from V and 7 from J, leaving 23 bases between them. CDR1 is MNHEY, CDR2 SVGEGT, per germline. The CDR3 totals 16 residues. The CDR3 is CASSWRPGTLIREQYF. The DNA of the CDR3 is TGTGCCAGCAGTTGGAGACCCGGGACCTTAATCAGGGAGCAGTACTTC.

This clonotype was detected only a few times. The chain employs TRBV11-2 and TRBJ2-2; TRBD1 is a possible D gene (5 bases). V dropped 5 bases and J dropped 5 bases, with 18 bases sitting between them. CDR3 length equals 16 residues. The germline V gene has CDR1 SGHAT and CDR2 FQNNGV. The CDR3 coding sequence is TGTGCCAGCAGCGGTATCAAGGGGAAGAGGACCGGGGAGCTGTTTTTT. It encodes CASSGIKGKRTGELFF.